The 18 T cell receptor beta chains below all came from one sample that was sequenced in a study of regulatory T cells in long-lasting Graves disease. The authors built TCR beta libraries using iRepertoire HTBI primers and Arm-PCR of CDR3 regions. TCRdb passed the multiplex PCR reads through MiXCR, listing each CDR3 protein once. The sample consists of 400,000 to 450,000 distinct CDR3 sequences, over 15% of them appearing once. This sample's time point: newly diagnosed GD, antithyroid drugs for less than 3 months. The TCR library was made from RNA extracted from PBMCs. These data also formed part of another study, on T cells in Graves' hyperthyroidism and ophthalmopathy.

The specimen comprised peripheral blood mononuclear cells (PBMCs), sampled at new diagnosis, from a patient treated with antithyroid drugs. Source of these receptors: a woman aged 25 to 39 with Graves disease.

This clonotype was seen at least ten times. This chain links TRBV2 with TRBJ2-3; unclear D gene. V dropped 2 bases and J dropped 0 bases, with 12 bases sitting between them. The length of the CDR3 is 16 residues. Germline CDR1 SNHLY, CDR2 FYNNEI. The DNA of the CDR3 is TGTGCCAGCAGTGAAAGGCGGATCACTAGCACAGATACGCAGTATTTT. Translating gives CASSERRITSTDTQYF.

This chain connects TRBV28 to TRBJ2-5; 7 bases match TRBD2. V gave up 2 bases and J gave up 6 bases; unmatched junction bases: 9. The V gene's germline CDR1 is MDHEN and CDR2 SYDVKM. This CDR3 is built from 15 residues. The CDR3 here is CASSLGGVVSQTQYF. CDR3 sequence (DNA): TGTGCCAGCAGTTTAGGGGGGGTAGTCTCCCAGACCCAGTACTTC.

V usage is TRBV4-1 and J usage is TRBJ2-1; TRBD1 agrees at 7 bases. Unmatched junction bases numbered 13, after V lost 4 bases and J lost 1 base. CDR3 length: 18 amino acids. Germline-derived CDR1 and CDR2 are MGHRA and YSYEKL. CDR3 region: CASSRAPTGVRSYNEQFF. CDR3 in DNA: TGCGCCAGCAGCCGAGCACCCACAGGGGTAAGGTCCTACAATGAGCAGTTCTTC.

This clonotype was counted at least ten times. This rearrangement joins TRBV28 to TRBJ2-1; tentative D call: TRBD2 (5 bases). CDR3 length: 17 amino acids. Germline V CDR1 and CDR2: MDHEN, SYDVKM. V was trimmed by 5 bases and J by 2 bases, leaving 19 bases between them. The CDR3 loop reads CASSPRRRERPYNEQFF. The CDR3 DNA sequence: TGTGCCAGCAGTCCCCGTCGAAGGGAGAGACCCTACAATGAGCAGTTCTTC. The complete variable domain, with remaining parts taken from reference TRBV28 and TRBJ2-1, reads DVKVTQSSRYLVKRTGEKVFLECVQDMDHENMFWYRQDPGLGLRLIYFSYDVKMKEKGDIPEGYSVSREKKERFSLILESASTNQTSMYLCASSPRRRERPYNEQFFGPGTRLTVL.

This sequence joins TRBV6-2 or TRBV6-3 and TRBJ1-6, with D tentatively TRBD1 (5 bases). V was shortened by 6 bases and J by 10 bases, with 16 bases between the two germline ends. This CDR3 is built from 14 residues. The germline CDR1 and CDR2 sequences are MNHEY and SVGEGT. The chain's CDR3 is CASRDPGWGSPLHF. CDR3 DNA sequence: TGTGCCAGCAGAGACCCAGGGTGGGGGTCACCCCTCCACTTT.

This clonotype was counted many times. The J gene is TRBJ2-7, the V gene TRBV5-1, with no clear D. V was shortened by 4 bases and J by 7 bases, with 15 bases between the two germline ends. Germline values: CDR1 SGHRS, CDR2 YFSETQ. The CDR3 loop spans 13 amino acids. CDR3 bases: TGCGCCAGCAGCACCGGACCAACTTATGAGCAGTACTTC. The encoded protein is CASSTGPTYEQYF.

This clonotype was seen repeatedly, ten times or more. J is TRBJ2-7 and V is TRBV12-3 or TRBV12-4; 14 bases line up with TRBD2. The CDR3 length is 17 residues. The V and J ends lost 0 bases and 6 bases, in that order; junction bases with no gene match: 7. In nucleotides, the CDR3 is TGTGCCAGCAGTTTAGCAGGGGGACTAGCGGGAGTTGCCGAGCAGTACTTC. It encodes CASSLAGGLAGVAEQYF.

Only a few counts were recorded for this clonotype. The CDR3 is CASSYLTPARNEKLFF. For the CDR3, the DNA is TGTGCCAGCAGTTACCTTACACCCGCGCGTAATGAAAAACTGTTTTTT. V usage is TRBV6-2 or TRBV6-3 and J usage is TRBJ1-4; no clear D. V lost 2 bases and J lost 4, with 14 bases in between. The CDR3 is 16 amino acids. Germline CDR1 MNHEY, CDR2 SVGEGT.

The table lists this clonotype with many counts. The chain joins TRBV28 to TRBJ1-2, with D possibly being TRBD1 (6 bases). This CDR3 comprises 16 residues. The ends were cut back, 5 bases at V and 8 bases at J, with 24 bases in the middle. Germline loops: CDR1 MDHEN, CDR2 SYDVKM. The CDR3 DNA reads TGTGCCAGCAGTCCGGGGGGCAGGTTGCAACAAGTCGGCTACACCTTC. This encodes CASSPGGRLQQVGYTF.

This clonotype was counted many times. The CDR3 DNA is TGTGCCAGTAGTCCCCGGACAGGACAAAAGAACACTGAAGCTTTCTTT. It codes for CASSPRTGQKNTEAFF. This rearrangement joins TRBV19 to TRBJ1-1; 7 bases agree with TRBD1. Losses at the gene ends were 5 bases for V and 1 base for J; bases not matched to a gene: 10. Germline V gene lookup returns CDR1 LNHDA and CDR2 SQIVND (reference sequence). The CDR3 is 16 residues long.

This clonotype appeared many times. The chain is built from TRBV2 and TRBJ2-1; D gene unclear. This CDR3 region has 12 residues. V was pared by 4 bases and J by 6 bases, with 7 bases between. Looked up from germline, CDR1 is SNHLY and CDR2 is FYNNEI. In DNA, the CDR3 is TGTGCCAGCAGTGGGCAAGTCAATGAGCAGTTCTTC. Translated, it gives CASSGQVNEQFF.

This clonotype was detected ten times or more. The gene calls are TRBV3-1 and TRBJ1-1; 9 bases fit TRBD1. Trimming removed 0 bases from V and 3 bases from J; junction bases left unmatched: 2. The CDR3 runs to 15 residues. Germline-derived CDR1 and CDR2 are LGHDT and YNNKEL (reference sequence). The CDR3 loop is CASSQEDRGDTEAFF. In DNA form, the CDR3 reads TGTGCCAGCAGCCAAGAGGACAGGGGTGACACTGAAGCTTTCTTT.

This clonotype was counted many times. V gene TRBV5-1 combines with J gene TRBJ2-5, with D tentatively TRBD1 or TRBD2 (5 bases each). V was pared by 4 bases and J by 1 base, with 14 bases between. Germline CDR1 and CDR2: SGHRS and YFSETQ. The CDR3 has 15 residues. The CDR3 here is CASSINTGPQETQYF. In DNA, the CDR3 is TGCGCCAGCAGCATTAATACGGGACCCCAAGAGACCCAGTACTTC.

This clonotype was observed many times. J is TRBJ2-3 and V is TRBV2; D is possibly TRBD1 (5 bases). Trimming cost V 8 bases and J 2 bases, with 17 bases left between them. The CDR3 sequence is 15 residues long. The germline V gene has CDR1 SNHLY and CDR2 FYNNEI. The chain's CDR3 is CASGHKTANTDTQYF. In DNA form, the CDR3 reads TGTGCCAGCGGTCACAAGACAGCTAACACAGATACGCAGTATTTT.

CDR3 sequence (DNA): TGTGCCAGTAAGCCCTTAGAGGATGAGCAGTTCTTC. The encoded protein is CASKPLEDEQFF. V gene TRBV19 combines with J gene TRBJ2-1; D remains unclear. The CDR3 spans 12 residues. The V and J ends lost 7 bases and 8 bases respectively, with 12 bases between them. Germline V CDR1 and CDR2: LNHDA, SQIVND (reference sequence).

This clonotype was counted many times. The CDR3 sequence is CASKSLGGVNTEAFF. The CDR3 coding sequence is TGTGCCAGCAAATCATTAGGGGGCGTGAACACTGAAGCTTTCTTT. The rearrangement joins TRBV7-2 to TRBJ1-1, with 7 bases aligning to TRBD1. This CDR3 has 15 residues. J gave up 0 bases and V 7 bases, and 8 bases lay outside the gene matches. CDR1 is SGHTA and CDR2 is FQGNSA in the germline V gene.

This clonotype was counted at least ten times. This rearrangement joins TRBV5-1 to TRBJ1-1, with D tentatively TRBD1 (5 bases). Looked up from germline, CDR1 is SGHRS and CDR2 is YFSETQ. CDR3 size: 15 residues. With 6 bases removed from V and 1 base from J, the gap between germline ends came to 16 bases. The CDR3 region is CASTTSGAENTEAFF. The CDR3 DNA reads as TGCGCCAGCACAACGTCCGGGGCGGAGAACACTGAAGCTTTCTTT.

This clonotype showed up many times. This rearrangement joins TRBV6-5 to TRBJ2-3, with 12 bases identical to TRBD2. CDR1 and CDR2 from the germline V gene are MNHEY and SVGAGI. V lost 4 bases, J lost 0 bases, and 2 bases stayed unmatched. The CDR3 covers 16 residues. CDR3 region: CASSWTSGTSTDTQYF. CDR3 sequence (DNA): TGTGCCAGCAGTTGGACTAGCGGGACTAGCACAGATACGCAGTATTTT.